Listed below are T cell receptor beta chains from one sample, sequenced in a study of blood T cell repertoires in COVID-19. The table came from immunoSEQ multiplex PCR; TCRdb's copy has only in-frame clones and leaves some out. The sample has 25,000 to 30,000 clones, roughly 90% seen once. Sequenced: peripheral blood. The receptors stem from a human donor in a cohort sampled during active COVID-19. Each CDR3 is given with its conserved first and last residue. Each record gives: V gene, J gene, D gene, clone size, CDR3 DNA, CDR3 protein. The D gene is left open where the match is weak. Some rows have no size entry. The others give once, few or many, or a class for an expanded clone.

>TRBV9|TRBJ1-1|TRBD1|-
TGTGCCAGCAGCGTAGGTACCGGGACAGGGCCCACTGAAGCTTTCTTT
CASSVGTGTGPTEAFF
>TRBV5-8|TRBJ1-2|TRBD1|-
TGTGCCAGCACCGAGAACAGGGGAGATGGCTACACCTTC
CASTENRGDGYTF
>TRBV7-2|TRBJ2-2|-|-
TGTGCCAGCAGCCCCGTCCTCGGGGAGCTGTTTTTT
CASSPVLGELFF
>TRBV27|TRBJ1-1|-|-
TGTGCCAGCAGTTCCGGGACTCTGAACACTGAAGCTTTCTTT
CASSSGTLNTEAFF
>TRBV5-1|TRBJ2-1|-|-
TGCGCCAGCACTCCAGGGGGACTGAGCTCCTACAATGAGCAGTTCTTC
CASTPGGLSSYNEQFF
>TRBV21-1|TRBJ2-1|-|-
TGTGCCAGCAGCAAAGTCAAGCGCTCCTACAATGAGCAGTTCTTC
CASSKVKRSYNEQFF
>TRBV5-1|TRBJ2-5|-|-
TGCGCCAGCAGCTTCCAGTCGGAGACCCAGTACTTC
CASSFQSETQYF
>TRBV5-1|TRBJ2-5|-|-
TGCGCCAGCAGCTTGCACTCCCCGGGGCAAGAGACCCAGTACTTC
CASSLHSPGQETQYF
>TRBV28|TRBJ1-3|-|-
TGTGCCAGCAATTGGTCGGGGGGTGGTGGAAACACCATATATTTT
CASNWSGGGGNTIYF
>TRBV6-4|TRBJ1-5|TRBD1|few
TGTGCCAGCAGTGTACAGGGGGGGGATCAGCCCCAGCATTTT
CASSVQGGDQPQHF
>TRBV7-9|TRBJ2-1|TRBD1|-
TGTGCCAGCAGACTCGACAGGGGAATAGTCGGGGGTATAGGCAATGAGCAGTTCTTC
CASRLDRGIVGGIGNEQFF
>TRBV4-2|TRBJ2-1|TRBD2|once
TGTGCCAGCAGCCAATCCACTAGCGGCGAGCAGTTCTTC
CASSQSTSGEQFF
>TRBV10-3|TRBJ1-3|-|-
TGTGCCATCAGTGAGTCGGTCTACTCTGGAAACACCATATATTTT
CAISESVYSGNTIYF
>TRBV4-2|TRBJ2-3|TRBD1|-
TGTGCCAGCATCCCCTACAGGGGGCTAGAAGATACGCAGTATTTT
CASIPYRGLEDTQYF
>TRBV7-2|TRBJ2-7|-|-
TGTGCCAGCAGCTTACGCGGGTACGAGCAGTACTTC
CASSLRGYEQYF
>TRBV21-1|TRBJ2-2|-|-
TGTGCCAGCAGCAAAGAACTAGCGGGGGGCCCGGCCACCGGGGAGCTGTTTTTT
CASSKELAGGPATGELFF
>TRBV29-1|TRBJ1-1|TRBD1|-
TGCAGCGTTCTGACAGGGGGCTTTAGTGAAGCTTTCTTT
CSVLTGGFSEAFF
>TRBV4-1|TRBJ2-3|TRBD2|-
TGCGCCAGCAGCCAGGGGACTAACACAGATACGCAGTATTTT
CASSQGTNTDTQYF
>TRBV5-1|TRBJ1-1|TRBD1|-
TGCGCCAGCAGCTTGCTGCCGGGACAGGGAGAATTGAACACTGAAGCTTTCTTT
CASSLLPGQGELNTEAFF
>TRBV4-3|TRBJ2-7|-|-
TGCGCCAGCAGCCAAGAAAGAACCCTCGGGTTTTACGAGCAGTACTTC
CASSQERTLGFYEQYF
>TRBV27|TRBJ1-1|-|-
TGTGCCAGCAGTCCCCGGGACTCCGGAGGGAGAGCTTTCTTT
CASSPRDSGGRAFF
>TRBV19|TRBJ1-5|-|-
TGTGCCAGTAGTATGGGGCGGCTCAATCAGCCCCAGCATTTT
CASSMGRLNQPQHF
>TRBV24-1|TRBJ2-5|TRBD2|-
TGTGCCACCAGTGAAGGGACTAGATCCGGAGAGACCCAGTACTTC
CATSEGTRSGETQYF
>TRBV20-1|TRBJ1-5|-|-
TGCAGTGCTAGTTATAGCAATCAGCCCCAGCATTTT
CSASYSNQPQHF
>TRBV6-2/TRBV6-3|TRBJ2-7|-|-
TGTGCCAGCAGTTACTCGACGTTAATCAAGCGGGTGTCCTACGAGCAGTACTTC
CASSYSTLIKRVSYEQYF
>TRBV6-6|TRBJ1-1|-|-
TGTGCCAGCAGTTACAACAGGGAAGCTTTCTTT
CASSYNREAFF
>TRBV7-9|TRBJ1-2|-|-
TGTGCCAGCAGCTTGGAGTTCGCTGTTAATTATGGCTACACCTTC
CASSLEFAVNYGYTF
>TRBV2|TRBJ2-2|-|-
TGTGCCAGCAGGGACAGCCGCACCGGGGAGCTGTTTTTT
CASRDSRTGELFF
>TRBV6-4|TRBJ2-3|-|-
TGTGCCAGCAGTGACTCTCCCGGACTTAGCACAGATACGCAGTATTTT
CASSDSPGLSTDTQYF
>TRBV30|TRBJ1-2|-|once
TGTGCCTGGAGTGTAGGTCGCAGGGATCGCGTTTTTGGCTACACCTTC
CAWSVGRRDRVFGYTF
>TRBV27|TRBJ1-2|-|-
TGTGCCAGCAGAGGAGGGAACTATGGCTACACCTTC
CASRGGNYGYTF
>TRBV9|TRBJ1-5|-|-
TGTGCCAGCAGCGCGGGAAATAGCAATCAGCCCCAGCATTTT
CASSAGNSNQPQHF
>TRBV2|TRBJ2-5|TRBD2|-
TGTGCCAGCAGAGCGAAGGTGCTAGCGGGGGTTCTTTCCGAAGAGACCCAGTACTTC
CASRAKVLAGVLSEETQYF
>TRBV2|TRBJ2-4|TRBD2|-
TGTGCCAGTAGCGACCAGCGGGGGGTAAACATTCAGTACTTC
CASSDQRGVNIQYF
>TRBV24-1|TRBJ2-3|-|-
TGTGCCACCAGTGACTTAACTACTAGCACAGATACGCAGTATTTT
CATSDLTTSTDTQYF
>TRBV6-5|TRBJ2-7|TRBD1|-
TGTGCCAGCAGACAGGGGAGCTCCTACGAGCAGTACTTC
CASRQGSSYEQYF
>TRBV7-2|TRBJ2-1|TRBD2|-
TGTGCCAGCAGCTGGATAGCGGGGGGGCTAAATGAGCAGTTCTTC
CASSWIAGGLNEQFF
>TRBV5-7|TRBJ1-6|TRBD1|-
TGTGCCAGCAGCAGCCGGGACAGGGGTTCACCCCTCCACTTT
CASSSRDRGSPLHF
>TRBV6-1|TRBJ1-3|-|-
TGTGCCAGCAGTGAAGCGGGGGGGGTAGGGTCTGGAAACACCATATATTTT
CASSEAGGVGSGNTIYF
>TRBV4-1|TRBJ2-3|TRBD2|-
TGCGCCAGCAGCCAACTTGCTAGCGGGGCAGATACGCAGTATTTT
CASSQLASGADTQYF
>TRBV19|TRBJ1-5|-|few
TGTGCCAGTAGTGCGTATGGGGGCGAAGGACAGCCCCAGCATTTT
CASSAYGGEGQPQHF
>TRBV2|TRBJ1-4|-|-
TGTGCCAGCAGCAGGCGGGACGAACTGTTTTTT
CASSRRDELFF
>TRBV12-3/TRBV12-4|TRBJ2-3|-|-
TGTGCCAGCAGTTCTACCCCAGATACGCAGTATTTT
CASSSTPDTQYF
>TRBV6-6|TRBJ2-7|TRBD1|-
TGTGCCAGCAGTCCTGACAGGGTAGGCGAGCAGTACTTC
CASSPDRVGEQYF
>TRBV19|TRBJ1-2|-|-
TGTGCCAGTACCCGGGGGAGGGCGGAATATGGCTACACCTTC
CASTRGRAEYGYTF